This is a list of T cell receptor beta chains from one sample in a study of T cells in Graves' hyperthyroidism and ophthalmopathy. A single record per CDR3 protein comes from TCRdb applying MiXCR to the multiplex PCR reads. The sample has more than 300,000 distinct CDR3 sequences; roughly 15% are singletons. Sequencing was carried out using blood. The receptors stem from a woman aged 25-40 years with Graves' hyperthyroidism that later progressed to Graves' ophthalmopathy. The CDR3 runs from the conserved cysteine through the conserved F or W. Each record gives: V gene, D gene, clone size, J gene, CDR3 protein, CDR3 DNA. The D gene is left open where the match is weak. Where a row states a size, it is once, few, many or the class of an expanded clone; other rows omit it.

TRBV25-1	-	few	TRBJ2-7	CASSLPGVGEQYF	TGTGCCAGCAGCCTGCCTGGGGTTGGCGAGCAGTACTTC
TRBV6-1	TRBD1	many	TRBJ1-4	CASSGQGGEKLFF	TGTGCCAGCAGCGGACAGGGGGGTGAAAAACTGTTTTTT
TRBV7-9	-	-	TRBJ1-2	CASSSAGDNYGYTF	TGTGCCAGCAGCTCAGCAGGGGATAACTATGGCTACACCTTC
TRBV20-1	-	many	TRBJ2-7	CTARYPLSYEQYF	TGCACGGCCAGGTACCCCCTCTCCTACGAGCAGTACTTC
TRBV28	-	many	TRBJ1-1	CASSLNNAMNTEAFF	TGTGCCAGCAGTTTAAACAACGCCATGAACACTGAAGCTTTCTTT
TRBV6-1	-	-	TRBJ2-1	CASGRGTSSYNEQFF	TGTGCCAGCGGGAGGGGGACAAGCTCCTACAATGAGCAGTTCTTC
TRBV11-2	TRBD2	many	TRBJ2-1	CASSLETSWTYNEQFF	TGTGCCAGCAGCTTAGAGACTAGCTGGACCTACAATGAGCAGTTCTTC
TRBV3-1	TRBD1	-	TRBJ2-7	CASRRQGDWKQYF	TGTGCCAGCAGACGACAGGGGGATTGGAAGCAGTACTTC
TRBV20-1	-	-	TRBJ1-2	CSASPLRVGALNYGYTF	TGCAGTGCAAGCCCCCTAAGGGTTGGGGCACTTAACTATGGCTACACCTTC
TRBV15	-	-	TRBJ1-1	CATSRDLRKAFF	TGTGCCACCAGCAGAGACCTCCGGAAGGCTTTCTTT
TRBV20-1	TRBD2	few	TRBJ2-1	CSARDVSGGANEQFF	TGCAGTGCTAGAGACGTCAGCGGGGGGGCCAATGAGCAGTTCTTC
TRBV11-2	-	-	TRBJ1-4	CVSSLTQGRGREKLFF	TGTGTCAGCAGCTTAACTCAGGGAAGGGGCAGAGAAAAACTGTTTTTT
TRBV20-1	TRBD1	many	TRBJ2-3	CSAYLPGQERTDTQYF	TGCAGTGCCTATCTTCCGGGACAGGAGAGGACAGATACGCAGTATTTT
TRBV6-1	TRBD1	-	TRBJ1-4	CASSPGTGGREKLFF	TGTGCCAGCAGTCCCGGGACAGGGGGCCGAGAAAAACTGTTTTTT
TRBV27	TRBD2	few	TRBJ2-3	CASSGTRVSTDTQYF	TGTGCCAGCAGTGGGACTAGAGTAAGCACAGATACGCAGTATTTT
TRBV6-1	TRBD2	many	TRBJ2-5	CASILSGGAGETQYF	TGTGCCAGCATACTCTCCGGGGGGGCTGGGGAGACCCAGTACTTC
TRBV20-1	TRBD1	few	TRBJ2-5	CSAKGQGEETQYF	TGCAGTGCTAAGGGACAGGGGGAAGAGACCCAGTACTTC
TRBV9	TRBD2	many	TRBJ2-3	CASSPSTSGTSDTQYF	TGTGCCAGCAGCCCATCGACTAGCGGGACCTCAGATACGCAGTATTTT
TRBV10-2	TRBD2	-	TRBJ2-3	CASGDARLARDKDTQYF	TGCGCCAGCGGTGACGCCAGACTAGCGCGAGATAAAGATACGCAGTATTTT
TRBV11-2	-	many	TRBJ1-1	CASSADPGDEAFF	TGTGCCAGCAGCGCCGATCCGGGTGATGAAGCTTTCTTT